This TCR beta chain was obtained from a study of cytomegalovirus exposure and HLA in healthy donors. This clone has a single count. Its target is not known. The protocol was immunoSEQ multiplex PCR, while the TCRdb copy is restricted to in-frame clones and leaves out a portion. The sample holds some 150,000 clones; 85% to 90% are singletons and the top ten take 2.5% to 3%. The CDR3 runs to 15 residues. CDR1 and CDR2 from the germline V gene are SGHTA and FQGNSA. Trimming took 2 bases from V and 7 from J, leaving 15 bases between them. Study-wide results and limits: It was about 150 TCR beta chains that were listed as cytomegalovirus-associated. The tendency of first-cohort TCR clusters to co-occur in the roughly 130 validation repertoires was the finding of a later analysis.

Sequences were obtained from PBMCs. V and J are TRBV7-2 and TRBJ1-5; tentatively, D is TRBD1 (5 bases). This TCR derives from a man aged 18 to 30 in good health and CMV-seronegative. The CDR3 loop reads CASSLLTGVRQPQHF. CDR3 sequence (DNA): TGTGCCAGCAGCTTATTGACGGGGGTCCGGCAGCCCCAGCATTTT.